This TCR beta chain came from a study of T cell responses to AZD1222 COVID-19 vaccine. The CDR3 loop spans 16 amino acids. Germline assignment: CDR1 LGHNA and CDR2 YNFKEQ. V lost 0 bases, J lost 5 bases, and 11 bases lay in between. Profiled with immunoSEQ multiplex PCR; TCRdb holds only in-frame clones, not every one. The sample contains some 190,000 clones, approximately 91% of which appear only once. The V gene is TRBV4-2, the J gene TRBJ1-6; D call uncertain. The receptor comes from an adult who received the AZD1222 COVID-19 vaccine. Sequenced here: peripheral blood, sampled 28 days after the second AZD1222 dose. CDR3 in amino acids: CASSQERRIHNSPLHF. For the CDR3, the DNA is TGTGCCAGCAGCCAAGAAAGGAGGATCCATAATTCACCCCTCCACTTT.